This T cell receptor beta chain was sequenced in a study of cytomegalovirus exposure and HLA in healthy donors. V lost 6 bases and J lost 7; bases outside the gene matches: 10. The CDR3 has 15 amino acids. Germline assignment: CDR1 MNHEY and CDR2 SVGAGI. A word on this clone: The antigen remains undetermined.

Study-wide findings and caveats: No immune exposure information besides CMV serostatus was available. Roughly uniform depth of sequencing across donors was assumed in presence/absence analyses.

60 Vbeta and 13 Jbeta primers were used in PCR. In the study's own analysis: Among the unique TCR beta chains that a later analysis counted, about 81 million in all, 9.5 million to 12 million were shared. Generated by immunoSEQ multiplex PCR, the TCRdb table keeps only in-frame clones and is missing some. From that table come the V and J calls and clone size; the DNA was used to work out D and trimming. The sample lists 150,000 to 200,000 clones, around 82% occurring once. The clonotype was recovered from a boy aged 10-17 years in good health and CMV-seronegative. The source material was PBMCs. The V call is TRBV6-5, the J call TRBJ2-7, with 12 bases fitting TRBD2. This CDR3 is CASSPGTSGFGEQYF. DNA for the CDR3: TGTGCCAGCAGCCCAGGGACTAGCGGGTTTGGAGAGCAGTACTTC.